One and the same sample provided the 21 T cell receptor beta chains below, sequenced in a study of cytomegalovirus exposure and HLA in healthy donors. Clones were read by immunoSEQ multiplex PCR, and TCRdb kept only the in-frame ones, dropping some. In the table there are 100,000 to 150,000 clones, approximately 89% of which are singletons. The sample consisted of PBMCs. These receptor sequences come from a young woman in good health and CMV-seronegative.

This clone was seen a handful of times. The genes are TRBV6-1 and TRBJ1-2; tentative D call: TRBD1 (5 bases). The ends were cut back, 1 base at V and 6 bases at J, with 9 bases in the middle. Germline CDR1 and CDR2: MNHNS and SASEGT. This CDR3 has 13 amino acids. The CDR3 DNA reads TGTGCCAGCAGTGAAGTTGGGGGGAATGGCTACACCTTC. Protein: CASSEVGGNGYTF.

Written as DNA, the CDR3 is TGTGCCAGCAGAGCCGGACTGCGTAATGAAAAACTGTTTTTT. It encodes CASRAGLRNEKLFF. The chain uses TRBV9 and TRBJ1-4; D gene unclear. Germline lookup yields CDR1 SGDLS and CDR2 YYNGEE. The CDR3 spans 14 residues. The V and J ends lost 5 bases and 4 bases respectively, with 12 bases between them.

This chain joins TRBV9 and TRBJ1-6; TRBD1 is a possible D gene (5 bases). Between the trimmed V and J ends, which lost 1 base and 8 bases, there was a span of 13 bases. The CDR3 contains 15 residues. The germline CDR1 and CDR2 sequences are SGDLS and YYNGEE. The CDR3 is CASSVPPGMDSPLHF. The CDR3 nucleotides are TGTGCCAGCAGCGTACCCCCAGGGATGGATTCACCCCTCCACTTT.

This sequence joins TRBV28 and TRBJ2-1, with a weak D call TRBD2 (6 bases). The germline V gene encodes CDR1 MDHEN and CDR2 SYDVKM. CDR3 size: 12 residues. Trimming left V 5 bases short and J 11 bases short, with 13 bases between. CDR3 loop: CASSLGRTKQFF. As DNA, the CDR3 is TGTGCCAGCAGTCTAGGGCGGACTAAGCAGTTCTTC.

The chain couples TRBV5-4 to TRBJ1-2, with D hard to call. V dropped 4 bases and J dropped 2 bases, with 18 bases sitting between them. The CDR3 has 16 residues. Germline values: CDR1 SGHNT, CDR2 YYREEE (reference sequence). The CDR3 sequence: CASSPAGDTTNYGYTF. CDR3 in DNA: TGTGCCAGCAGCCCGGCCGGGGATACTACGAACTATGGCTACACCTTC.

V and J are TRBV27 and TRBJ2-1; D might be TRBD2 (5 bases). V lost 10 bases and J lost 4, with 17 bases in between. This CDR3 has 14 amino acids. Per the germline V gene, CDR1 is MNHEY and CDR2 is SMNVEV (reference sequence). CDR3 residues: CATMGALKYNEQFF. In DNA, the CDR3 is TGTGCCACTATGGGAGCACTTAAATACAATGAGCAGTTCTTC.

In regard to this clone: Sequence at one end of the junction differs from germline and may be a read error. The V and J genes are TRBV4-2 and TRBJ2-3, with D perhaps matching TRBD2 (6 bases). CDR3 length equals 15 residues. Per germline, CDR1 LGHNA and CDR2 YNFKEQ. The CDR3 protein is CASRQDGLRTDTQYF. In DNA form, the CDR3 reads TGTGCCAGCAGACAAGACGGACTACGCACAGATACGCAGTATTTT.

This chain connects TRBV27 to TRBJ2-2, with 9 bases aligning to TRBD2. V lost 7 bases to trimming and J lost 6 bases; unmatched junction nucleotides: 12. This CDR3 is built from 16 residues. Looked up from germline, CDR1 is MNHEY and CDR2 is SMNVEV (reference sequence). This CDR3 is CASKTTGTSSSGELFF. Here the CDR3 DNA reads TGTGCCAGCAAAACAACCGGGACTAGCTCGTCCGGGGAGCTGTTTTTT.

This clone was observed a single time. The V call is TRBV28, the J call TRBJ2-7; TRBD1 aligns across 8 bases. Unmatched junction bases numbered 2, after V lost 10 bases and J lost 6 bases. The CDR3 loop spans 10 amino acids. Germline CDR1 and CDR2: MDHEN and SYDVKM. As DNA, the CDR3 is TGTGCCACCGACAGGGGCGAGCAGTACTTC. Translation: CATDRGEQYF. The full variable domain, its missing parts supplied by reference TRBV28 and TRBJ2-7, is DVKVTQSSRYLVKRTGEKVFLECVQDMDHENMFWYRQDPGLGLRLIYFSYDVKMKEKGDIPEGYSVSREKKERFSLILESASTNQTSMYLCATDRGEQYFGPGTRLTVT.

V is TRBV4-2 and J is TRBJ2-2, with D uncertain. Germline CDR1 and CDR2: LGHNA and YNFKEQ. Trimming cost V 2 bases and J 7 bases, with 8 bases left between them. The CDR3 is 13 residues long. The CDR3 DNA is TGTGCCAGCAGCCAAAAACTAATCGGGGAGCTGTTTTTT. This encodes CASSQKLIGELFF.

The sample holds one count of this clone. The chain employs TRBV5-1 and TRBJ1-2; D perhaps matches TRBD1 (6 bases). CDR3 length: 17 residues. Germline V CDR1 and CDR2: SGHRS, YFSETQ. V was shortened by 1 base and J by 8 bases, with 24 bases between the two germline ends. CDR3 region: CASSLIGGQPDERGYTF. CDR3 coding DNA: TGCGCCAGCAGCTTGATTGGCGGACAGCCTGATGAAAGGGGCTACACCTTC.

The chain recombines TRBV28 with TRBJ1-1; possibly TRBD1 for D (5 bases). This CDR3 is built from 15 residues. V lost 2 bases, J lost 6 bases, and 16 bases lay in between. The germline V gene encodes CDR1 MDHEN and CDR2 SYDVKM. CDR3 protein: CASSLKWQGSPEAFF. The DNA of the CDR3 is TGTGCCAGCAGTTTAAAGTGGCAGGGCAGCCCTGAAGCTTTCTTT.

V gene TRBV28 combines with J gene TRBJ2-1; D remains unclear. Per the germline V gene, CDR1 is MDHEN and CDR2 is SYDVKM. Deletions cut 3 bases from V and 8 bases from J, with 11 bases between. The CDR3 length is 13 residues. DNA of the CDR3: TGTGCCAGCAGTTTTTTTGTCCGGGATGAGCAGTTCTTC. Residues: CASSFFVRDEQFF.

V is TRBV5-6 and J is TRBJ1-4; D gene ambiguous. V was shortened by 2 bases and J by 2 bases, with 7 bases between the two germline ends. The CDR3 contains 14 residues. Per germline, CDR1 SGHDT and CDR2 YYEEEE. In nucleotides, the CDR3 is TGTGCCAGCAGCTTAACTCCTACTAATGAAAAACTGTTTTTT. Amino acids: CASSLTPTNEKLFF.

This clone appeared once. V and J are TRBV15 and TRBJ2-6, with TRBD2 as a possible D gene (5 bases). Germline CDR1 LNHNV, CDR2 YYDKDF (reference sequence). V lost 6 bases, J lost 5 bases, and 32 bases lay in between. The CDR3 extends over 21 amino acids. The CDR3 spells CATSYVRGLGNYISRANVLTF. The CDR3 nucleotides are TGTGCCACCAGTTACGTACGAGGGCTAGGGAACTATATCTCGAGGGCCAACGTCCTGACTTTC.

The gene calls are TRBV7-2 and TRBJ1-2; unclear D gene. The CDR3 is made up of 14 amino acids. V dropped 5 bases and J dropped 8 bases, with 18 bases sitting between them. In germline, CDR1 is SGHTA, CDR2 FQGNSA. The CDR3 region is CASSVGLPQRGYTF. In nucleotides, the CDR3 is TGTGCCAGCAGCGTTGGACTTCCCCAAAGGGGCTACACCTTC.

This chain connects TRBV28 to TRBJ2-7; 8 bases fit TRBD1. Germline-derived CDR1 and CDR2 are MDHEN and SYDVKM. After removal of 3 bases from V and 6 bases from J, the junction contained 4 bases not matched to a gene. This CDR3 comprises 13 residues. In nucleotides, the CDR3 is TGTGCCAGCAGTTTCACAGGGGGTCTCGAGCAGTACGTC. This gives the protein CASSFTGGLEQYV.

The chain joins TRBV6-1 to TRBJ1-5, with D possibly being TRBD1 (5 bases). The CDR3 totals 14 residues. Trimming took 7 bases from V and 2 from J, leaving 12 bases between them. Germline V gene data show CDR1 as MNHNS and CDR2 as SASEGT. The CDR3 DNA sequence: TGTGCCAGCACGGAAGGGGCGCGCAATCAGCCCCAGCATTTT. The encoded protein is CASTEGARNQPQHF.

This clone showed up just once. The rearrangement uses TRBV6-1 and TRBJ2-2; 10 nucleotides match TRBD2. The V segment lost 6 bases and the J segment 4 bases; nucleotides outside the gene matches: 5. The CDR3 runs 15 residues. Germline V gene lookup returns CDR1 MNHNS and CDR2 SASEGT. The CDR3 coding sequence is TGTGCCAGCAGAGCAGCGGGAGGGGTCACCGGGGAGCTGTTTTTT. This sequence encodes CASRAAGGVTGELFF.

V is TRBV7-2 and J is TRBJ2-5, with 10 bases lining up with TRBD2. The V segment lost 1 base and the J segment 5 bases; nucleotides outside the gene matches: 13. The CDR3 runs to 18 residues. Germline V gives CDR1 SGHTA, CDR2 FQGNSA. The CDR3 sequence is CASSLEHSGGASAETQYF. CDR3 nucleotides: TGTGCCAGCAGCTTAGAGCACAGCGGGGGGGCCTCCGCCGAGACCCAGTACTTC.

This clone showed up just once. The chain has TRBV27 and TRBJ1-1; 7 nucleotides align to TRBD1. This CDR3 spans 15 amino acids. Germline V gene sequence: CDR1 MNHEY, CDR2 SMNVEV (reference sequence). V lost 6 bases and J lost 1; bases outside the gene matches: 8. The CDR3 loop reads CASRFTGAANTEAFF. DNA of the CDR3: TGTGCCAGCAGATTTACAGGGGCTGCGAACACTGAAGCTTTCTTT.